Following are 19 T cell receptor beta chains from one sample sequenced in a study of cytomegalovirus exposure and HLA in healthy donors (dated by TCRdb to about 2017). The library came from the immunoSEQ multiplex PCR assay. For the multiplex PCR, a mixture combining 60 forward primers for TCR Vbeta segments and 13 reverse primers for TCR Jbeta segments was used. TCRdb carries this immuneACCESS record with in-frame sequences only. Its versions omit some clonotypes, under half of them owing to an unresolved V gene in the studies checked, with the rest unexplained. The sample profile shows 110,000 to 150,000 clones; roughly 78% of them were found once. Approximately 3.2% of the sample belongs to the ten largest clones. Specimen: PBMCs. These receptors came from a man aged 18 to 29 in good health and CMV-seropositive.

This clone has a handful of counts. The CDR3 here is CAPSGGAYYGYTF. The CDR3 DNA sequence: TGCGCCCCATCTGGGGGGGCGTACTATGGCTACACCTTC. V gene TRBV10-1 combines with J gene TRBJ1-2; maybe TRBD1 (6 bases). Germline V lookup: CDR1 WNHNN, CDR2 SYGVQD (reference sequence). V was clipped by 11 bases and J by 3 bases, with 16 bases between them. The CDR3 has 13 amino acids.

The CDR3 DNA follows: TGTGCTAGTGGTTTGGTACAGGGGCTGAACACTGAAGCTTTCTTT. Translating gives CASGLVQGLNTEAFF. The chain joins TRBV12-5 to TRBJ1-1; 7 nucleotides match TRBD1. CDR3 size: 15 residues. V gave up 0 bases and J gave up 0 bases; unmatched junction bases: 1. The germline V gene has CDR1 LGHNT and CDR2 FRNRAP.

The gene calls are TRBV27 and TRBJ1-1; unclear D gene. In germline, CDR1 is MNHEY, CDR2 SMNVEV (reference sequence). Trimming stripped 4 bases from V and 4 bases from J, with 13 bases between. The CDR3 is 14 amino acids. In nucleotides, the CDR3 is TGTGCCAGCAGTTATAGCAGAACGGGCACTGAAGCTTTCTTT. This translates into CASSYSRTGTEAFF.

CDR3 region: CASSPKTSGTPPGELFF. Written as DNA, the CDR3 is TGTGCCAGCAGCCCTAAGACTAGCGGGACTCCTCCCGGGGAGCTGTTTTTT. The chain links TRBV11-3 to TRBJ2-2; 11 bases fit TRBD2. This CDR3 spans 17 amino acids. Germline-derived CDR1 and CDR2 are SGHNT and YENEEA. Trimming cost V 5 bases and J 6 bases; bases outside gene matches: 11. Supplemented by reference TRBV11-3 and TRBJ2-2, the full variable domain reads EAGVVQSPRYKIIEKKQPVAFWCNPISGHNTLYWYLQNLGQGPELLIRYENEEAVDDSQLPKDRFSAERLKGVDSTLKIQPAELGDSAVYLCASSPKTSGTPPGELFFGEGSRLTVL.

This chain joins TRBV4-1 and TRBJ1-4; weak D call: TRBD1 (5 bases). Germline CDR1 reads MGHRA; CDR2 reads YSYEKL. The CDR3 totals 15 residues. V lost 0 bases and J lost 7, with 12 bases in between. The DNA of the CDR3 is TGCGCCAGCAGCCAAGAATGGGGGGGTAGTGAAAAACTGTTTTTT. Amino acid sequence: CASSQEWGGSEKLFF.

This rearrangement joins TRBV6-6 to TRBJ1-2, with 7 bases aligning to TRBD1. With V trimmed by 5 bases and J by 3 bases, 9 bases remained unmatched. This CDR3 is 15 amino acids long. Germline loops: CDR1 MNHNY, CDR2 SVGAGI (reference sequence). DNA for the CDR3: TGTGCCAGCAGTGCCACCGGGACAGACTACTATGGCTACACCTTC. Translated, it gives CASSATGTDYYGYTF.

V is TRBV2 and J is TRBJ1-2; D unclear. Germline CDR1 and CDR2: SNHLY and FYNNEI. Between the trimmed V and J ends, which lost 6 bases and 3 bases, there was a span of 17 bases. This CDR3 has 15 amino acids. This CDR3 is CASSILRPGDYGYTF. CDR3 bases: TGTGCCAGCAGCATTCTTCGCCCGGGAGACTATGGCTACACCTTC.

V is TRBV19 and J is TRBJ1-5; D perhaps matches TRBD1 (5 bases). Trimming pared 4 bases from V and 3 bases from J, leaving 13 bases between. CDR3 length: 15 amino acids. Germline V lookup: CDR1 LNHDA, CDR2 SQIVND (reference sequence). CDR3 nucleotides: TGTGCCAGTAGTAGGCAGGGTTCAAACAATCAGCCCCAGCATTTT. Translation gives CASSRQGSNNQPQHF.

The chain couples TRBV9 to TRBJ2-7; TRBD2 aligns across 8 bases. The ends lost 4 bases at V and 5 bases at J; junction bases unmatched: 11. The CDR3 runs to 15 residues. Germline assignment: CDR1 SGDLS and CDR2 YYNGEE. This chain's CDR3 is CASSPSGGLDHEQYF. The CDR3 DNA sequence: TGTGCCAGCAGCCCCTCTGGGGGACTAGACCACGAGCAGTACTTC.

The V and J genes are TRBV27 and TRBJ1-5, with 11 bases aligning to TRBD1. The CDR3 sequence is 15 residues long. Germline CDR1 MNHEY, CDR2 SMNVEV (reference sequence). V shed 7 bases and J 7 bases; nucleotides not matched to a gene: 9. CDR3 nucleotide sequence: TGTGCCAGCACGAACGGGACAGGGGGATGGCAGCCCCAGCATTTT. Translated: CASTNGTGGWQPQHF.

The CDR3 protein is CASTHSGTGSNYGYTF. CDR3 nucleotides: TGTGCCAGCACCCACTCCGGGACAGGGTCTAACTATGGCTACACCTTC. The chain employs TRBV28 and TRBJ1-2, with 9 bases matching TRBD1. The CDR3 covers 16 residues. The J segment lost 0 bases and the V segment lost 7 bases, leaving 9 bases of the junction unmatched. CDR1 is MDHEN and CDR2 is SYDVKM in the germline V gene.

The chain combines TRBV6-1 with TRBJ1-4; TRBD1 might be the D (6 bases). Germline V gives CDR1 MNHNS, CDR2 SASEGT. The CDR3 has 15 residues. V was pared by 2 bases and J by 4 bases, with 11 bases between. The chain's CDR3 is CASSERGHFNEKLFF. The DNA for the CDR3 is TGTGCCAGCAGTGAAAGGGGACACTTTAATGAAAAACTGTTTTTT.

The chain couples TRBV20-1 to TRBJ2-7; no reliable D call. The CDR3 length is 10 residues. V was pared by 5 bases and J by 7 bases, with 9 bases between. Germline assignment: CDR1 DFQATT and CDR2 SNEGSKA (reference sequence). The CDR3 region is CSAHLAEQYF. The CDR3 DNA is TGCAGTGCTCATCTTGCGGAGCAGTACTTC.

This chain's CDR3 is CATNERGTQYF. CDR3 sequence (DNA): TGTGCCACTAACGAACGTGGGACCCAGTACTTC. This chain joins TRBV30 and TRBJ2-5, with unresolved D. Germline assignment: CDR1 GTSNPN and CDR2 SVGIG (reference sequence). This CDR3 has 11 residues. V lost 8 bases to trimming and J lost 7 bases, with 14 bases between them.

J is TRBJ2-7 and V is TRBV5-1, with TRBD2 matching over 9 bases. This CDR3 comprises 15 residues. CDR1 is SGHRS and CDR2 is YFSETQ in the germline V gene. V lost 0 bases and J lost 3; bases outside the gene matches: 4. The DNA for the CDR3 is TGCGCCAGCAGCTTGGGGACTAGCGTCGACTACGAGCAGTACTTC. Its translation: CASSLGTSVDYEQYF.

The CDR3 region has the DNA TGTGCCAGCAGGCTACGGAGCTCCTACAATGAGCAGTTCTTC. Translated: CASRLRSSYNEQFF. The chain has TRBV27 and TRBJ2-1; no clear D gene. From germline, CDR1 is MNHEY and CDR2 SMNVEV (reference sequence). The CDR3 covers 14 residues. The V gene lost 6 bases and the J gene lost 0 bases, with 9 bases spanning the gap.

The chain couples TRBV19 to TRBJ2-7; possibly TRBD2 for D (7 bases). Germline CDR1 and CDR2: LNHDA and SQIVND (reference sequence). CDR3 length: 15 residues. The ends were cut back, 3 bases at V and 5 bases at J, with 17 bases in the middle. DNA of the CDR3: TGTGCCAGTAGTATGGGCGGGGGCGCAGGTAACGAGCAGTACTTC. The encoded protein is CASSMGGGAGNEQYF.

The CDR3 DNA reads TGTGCCATCGTGACAGACAATGGCTACACCTTC. Its protein product is CAIVTDNGYTF. V and J are TRBV28 and TRBJ1-2, with a possible D match to TRBD1 (5 bases). CDR1 MDHEN and CDR2 SYDVKM come from the germline V gene. This CDR3 has 11 residues. Trimming cost V 10 bases and J 6 bases, with 12 bases left between them.

This clone appeared a few times. The sample has other DNA sequences that encode this CDR3 too. The J gene is TRBJ2-1, the V gene TRBV28; 7 bases are a match to TRBD1. V was clipped by 3 bases and J by 0 bases; unmatched bases: 2. Germline V gene data show CDR1 as MDHEN and CDR2 as SYDVKM. This CDR3 has 15 amino acids. CDR3 sequence (DNA): TGTGCCAGCAGTTTGGCAGGGGGCTCCTACAATGAGCAGTTCTTC. Residues: CASSLAGGSYNEQFF.